This is a list of T cell receptor beta chains from one sample in a study of response to subunit inactivated influenza vaccine. TCRdb redid the calling of the RT-PCR reads with MiXCR, one entry per CDR3 protein. The data show around 520,000 distinct CDR3 sequences, about 25% seen once. Specimen: CD4+ T cells sorted from PBMCs, collected about 5 days after vaccination. The receptor source for this set is a man in his forties or fifties who received an inactivated influenza vaccine. The CDR3 runs from the conserved cysteine through the conserved F or W. D genes are given only for firm matches. Only part of the rows carry a size: once, few, many, or a class if the clone is expanded.

D gene: .
clone size: .
J gene: TRBJ2-3
V gene: TRBV7-7
CDR3 length: 16
CDR3 DNA: TGTGCTAGCAGCTTTCGGGACCGAATACCCACAGATACGCAGTATTTT
CDR3 protein: CASSFRDRIPTDTQYF

D gene: .
clone size: few
J gene: TRBJ1-1
V gene: TRBV30
CDR3 length: 14
CDR3 DNA: TGTGCCTGGAGTGTCGGGCTTTCTATGGCTGAAGCTTTCTTT
CDR3 protein: CAWSVGLSMAEAFF

D gene: TRBD1
clone size: few
J gene: TRBJ1-3
V gene: TRBV29-1
CDR3 length: 14
CDR3 DNA: TGCAGCGTGACAGGGGGTATCTCTGGAAACACCATATATTTT
CDR3 protein: CSVTGGISGNTIYF

D gene: .
clone size: few
J gene: TRBJ2-3
V gene: TRBV5-1
CDR3 length: 16
CDR3 DNA: TGCGCCAGCAGCCCCGGGTATACTACAAGCACAGATACGCAGTATTTT
CDR3 protein: CASSPGYTTSTDTQYF

D gene: .
clone size: .
J gene: TRBJ2-3
V gene: TRBV5-1
CDR3 length: 14
CDR3 DNA: TGCGCCAGCAGCTTGACCCCTAGCACAGATACGCAGTATTTT
CDR3 protein: CASSLTPSTDTQYF

D gene: .
clone size: many
J gene: TRBJ1-6
V gene: TRBV20-1
CDR3 length: 16
CDR3 DNA: TGCAGTGCTAGAGATCGGCAGTCGGCCTATAATTCACCCCTCCACTTT
CDR3 protein: CSARDRQSAYNSPLHF

D gene: .
clone size: .
J gene: TRBJ2-1
V gene: TRBV24-1
CDR3 length: 17
CDR3 DNA: TGTGCCTCGAACCGATACGGCCCCTACTCCTTCTACAATGAGCAGTTCTTC
CDR3 protein: CASNRYGPYSFYNEQFF

D gene: .
clone size: few
J gene: TRBJ1-1
V gene: TRBV7-2
CDR3 length: 13
CDR3 DNA: TGTGCCAGCAGCTTATCCAGGGTTGCTGAAGCTTTCTTT
CDR3 protein: CASSLSRVAEAFF

D gene: TRBD2
clone size: .
J gene: TRBJ2-2
V gene: TRBV20-1
CDR3 length: 14
CDR3 DNA: TGCAGTGCTAGGGCGGGAGGTTCTTACGGGGAGCTGTTTTTT
CDR3 protein: CSARAGGSYGELFF

D gene: TRBD2
clone size: few
J gene: TRBJ2-1
V gene: TRBV7-2
CDR3 length: 14
CDR3 DNA: TGTGCCAGCAGCCCTAGCCGGACTAGTTCTGAGCAGTTCTTC
CDR3 protein: CASSPSRTSSEQFF